A single sample is the source of the 18 T cell receptor beta chains below, sequenced in a study of T cells in Graves' hyperthyroidism and ophthalmopathy. Amplification targeted TCR beta CDR3 regions from RNA transcripts. HTBI primers were employed in a first-round RT-PCR of the TCR CDR3. One entry per CDR3 protein results from TCRdb running MiXCR on the multiplex PCR reads. This sample yields a few hundred thousand distinct CDR3 sequences, of which roughly 15% are seen a single time; 11% to 15% belongs to the top ten. Sequencing was performed on blood. The origin of the receptors is a middle-aged woman with Graves' hyperthyroidism.

V and J are TRBV27 and TRBJ1-1, with TRBD1 matching 9 bases. The CDR3 runs to 15 residues. Germline V lookup: CDR1 MNHEY, CDR2 SMNVEV (reference sequence). The trim removed 3 bases at V and 1 base at J, leaving 3 bases unmatched. CDR3 loop: CASSFGQGRNTEAFF. CDR3 DNA: TGTGCCAGCAGTTTCGGACAGGGGAGGAACACTGAAGCTTTCTTT.

This clonotype was observed many times. J is TRBJ2-1 and V is TRBV29-1, with TRBD2 as a possible D gene (6 bases). The CDR3 extends over 14 amino acids. Trimming stripped 6 bases from V and 0 bases from J, with 12 bases between. The germline CDR1 and CDR2 sequences are SQVTM and ANQGSEA. This CDR3 is CSVRLVPSYNEQFF. In nucleotides, the CDR3 is TGCAGCGTCCGACTAGTACCCTCCTACAATGAGCAGTTCTTC.

This clonotype was seen ten or more times. In DNA, the CDR3 is TGTGCCAGCTCACCATTACCCCACAGCGGACAGGGGCCCGGGGAGCTGTTTTTT. It translates to CASSPLPHSGQGPGELFF. J is TRBJ2-2 and V is TRBV18; 9 bases line up with TRBD1. The CDR3 contains 18 residues. J gave up 6 bases and V 2 bases, and 13 bases lay outside the gene matches. CDR1 is KGHSH and CDR2 is LQKENI in the germline V gene.

This clonotype has only a few counts. Written as DNA, the CDR3 is TGTGCCTGGAGTGGGGACAGATACACCGGGGAGCTGTTTTTT. Translated, it gives CAWSGDRYTGELFF. The gene calls are TRBV30 and TRBJ2-2; TRBD1 agrees at 7 bases. The CDR3 loop spans 14 amino acids. V lost 1 base, J lost 3 bases, and 2 bases stayed unmatched. From germline, CDR1 is GTSNPN and CDR2 SVGIG (reference sequence).

This clonotype was counted between two and nine times. The chain has TRBV5-6 and TRBJ1-5; weak D call: TRBD1 (5 bases). The CDR3 is 13 residues long. CDR1 is SGHDT and CDR2 is YYEEEE in the germline V gene. Trimming stripped 4 bases from V and 5 bases from J, with 10 bases between. This CDR3 reads CASSMTADQPQHF. The CDR3 DNA is TGTGCCAGCAGCATGACAGCTGATCAGCCCCAGCATTTT.

This chain joins TRBV4-1 and TRBJ2-1, with 8 bases fitting TRBD2. The CDR3 covers 17 residues. The J segment lost 3 bases and the V segment lost 4 bases, leaving 11 bases of the junction unmatched. Germline CDR1 is MGHRA and CDR2 is YSYEKL. CDR3 sequence: CASSRSGIAGYYNEQFF. CDR3 DNA: TGCGCCAGCAGCCGCTCCGGGATAGCGGGGTACTACAATGAGCAGTTCTTC.

This clonotype was counted ten times or more. The chain carries TRBV28 and TRBJ1-6; D call uncertain. Germline CDR1 and CDR2: MDHEN and SYDVKM. Trimming stripped 2 bases from V and 7 bases from J, with 15 bases between. The CDR3 runs to 16 residues. The CDR3 spells CASSLLELELNSPLHF. The CDR3 bases are TGTGCCAGCAGTTTACTGGAGTTGGAGCTGAATTCACCCCTCCACTTT.

The sample holds many counts of this clonotype. The chain has TRBV20-1 and TRBJ2-7; the match to TRBD2 covers 8 bases. Germline V gene sequence: CDR1 DFQATT, CDR2 SNEGSKA (reference sequence). V was pared by 4 bases and J by 4 bases, with 6 bases of the junction left unmatched. The CDR3 is made up of 13 amino acids. This chain's CDR3 is CSATWTSPYEQYF. The DNA for the CDR3 is TGCAGTGCTACGTGGACTAGCCCGTACGAGCAGTACTTC.

This clonotype was recorded at least ten times. The chain links TRBV3-1 to TRBJ2-1, with 9 bases aligning to TRBD2. Germline loops: CDR1 LGHDT, CDR2 YNNKEL (reference sequence). V lost 0 bases, J lost 9 bases, and 6 bases stayed unmatched. CDR3 size: 15 residues. The CDR3 here is CASSQETGTSSEQFF. Written as DNA, the CDR3 is TGTGCCAGCAGCCAAGAGACCGGGACTAGCAGTGAGCAGTTCTTC.

Notes on this clonotype: Without the conserved terminal phenylalanine or tryptophan, this CDR3 likely stems from a read error. The chain joins TRBV12-3 or TRBV12-4 to TRBJ2-2; D remains ambiguous. The V gene lost 6 bases and the J gene lost 3 bases, with 5 bases spanning the gap. The CDR3 contains 12 residues. The DNA for the CDR3 is TGTGCCAGCAGCTGGGACACCGGGGAGCTGTTTCTT. It encodes CASSWDTGELFL.

This clonotype was detected ten times or more. The rearrangement links TRBV5-1 to TRBJ2-1; D is uncertain. Germline V gene lookup returns CDR1 SGHRS and CDR2 YFSETQ. Trimming pared 0 bases from V and 6 bases from J, leaving 10 bases between. The CDR3 sequence is 14 residues long. The CDR3 sequence: CASSLGDTTNEQFF. For the CDR3, the DNA is TGCGCCAGCAGCTTGGGGGATACTACCAATGAGCAGTTCTTC.

The table lists this clonotype with a few counts. The chain is built from TRBV29-1 and TRBJ2-7; D perhaps matches TRBD1 (5 bases). Germline CDR1 reads SQVTM; CDR2 reads ANQGSEA. The ends were cut back, 7 bases at V and 4 bases at J, with 14 bases in the middle. CDR3 size: 12 residues. For the CDR3, the DNA is TGCAGCGGGTTTGGGGCAGGTTACGAGCAGTACTTC. Its translation: CSGFGAGYEQYF.

This clonotype has ten or more counts. V is TRBV12-3 or TRBV12-4 and J is TRBJ1-5; D is possibly TRBD1 (5 bases). There are 15 residues in the CDR3. The V end was cut by 2 bases, the J end by 6 bases, with 14 bases between. The CDR3 loop reads CASSLSRGGSQPQHF. CDR3 bases: TGTGCCAGCAGTTTATCGAGGGGCGGGAGTCAGCCCCAGCATTTT.

The chain links TRBV6-2 or TRBV6-3 to TRBJ2-7; D is unclear. Trimming cost V 5 bases and J 2 bases, with 10 bases left between them. Germline V lookup: CDR1 MNHEY, CDR2 SVGEGT. The CDR3 runs to 13 residues. This CDR3 is CASSKTWTYEQYF. The DNA of the CDR3 is TGTGCCAGCAGTAAAACGTGGACCTACGAGCAGTACTTC.

This chain links TRBV25-1 with TRBJ2-7; D is undetermined. From germline, CDR1 is MGHDK and CDR2 SYGVNS. V was shortened by 3 bases and J by 4 bases, with 16 bases between the two germline ends. The CDR3 runs 15 residues. CDR3 nucleotides: TGTGCCAGCAGTGATAGTGCAGCAGGTGTTTACGAGCAGTACTTC. Translating it yields CASSDSAAGVYEQYF.

V is TRBV9 and J is TRBJ2-7; D might be TRBD1 (5 bases). From germline, CDR1 is SGDLS and CDR2 YYNGEE. The CDR3 sequence is 13 residues long. The V gene lost 4 bases and the J gene lost 5 bases, with 13 bases spanning the gap. CDR3 bases: TGTGCCAGCAGCACCGCGGTAGGGGACGAGCAGTACTTC. Its translation: CASSTAVGDEQYF.

The CDR3 region has the DNA TGTGCCAGCAGCCTCCGGACAGGGGGCCGGACAGATACGCAGTATTTT. Translating it yields CASSLRTGGRTDTQYF. The rearrangement joins TRBV3-1 to TRBJ2-3; 11 bases fit TRBD1. The CDR3 runs to 16 residues. Germline V gene data show CDR1 as LGHDT and CDR2 as YNNKEL (reference sequence). Trimming removed 4 bases from V and 3 bases from J; junction bases left unmatched: 6.

This clonotype has ten or more counts. V usage is TRBV3-1 and J usage is TRBJ2-7; D is perhaps TRBD1 (6 bases). In germline, CDR1 is LGHDT, CDR2 YNNKEL (reference sequence). The CDR3 is 11 amino acids. CDR3 amino acids: CATGTPYEQYF. In DNA, the CDR3 is TGTGCTACAGGGACACCCTACGAGCAGTACTTC.